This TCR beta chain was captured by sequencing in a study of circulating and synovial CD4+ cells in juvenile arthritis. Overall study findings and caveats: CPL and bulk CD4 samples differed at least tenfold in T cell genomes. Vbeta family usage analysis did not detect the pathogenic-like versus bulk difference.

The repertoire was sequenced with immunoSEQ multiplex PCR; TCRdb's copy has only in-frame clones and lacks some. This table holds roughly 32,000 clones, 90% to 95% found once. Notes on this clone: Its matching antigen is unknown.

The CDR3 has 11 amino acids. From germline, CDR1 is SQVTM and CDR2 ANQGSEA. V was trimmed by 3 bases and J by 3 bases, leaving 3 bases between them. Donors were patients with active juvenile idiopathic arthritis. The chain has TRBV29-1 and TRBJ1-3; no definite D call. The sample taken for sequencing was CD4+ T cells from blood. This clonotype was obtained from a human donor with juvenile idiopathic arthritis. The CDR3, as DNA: TGCAGCGTTGATAGTGGAAACACCATATATTTT. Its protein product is CSVDSGNTIYF.